The clone carrying this T cell receptor (beta chain) was detected a few times. This sample is part of a study of early T cells in non-severe SARS-CoV-2 infection. In TCRdb, the 5' RACE reads were re-called with MiXCR into one record per CDR3 protein. The profile shows roughly 100,000 distinct CDR3 sequences, around 12% of them singletons. V lost 0 bases and J lost 2, with 10 bases in between. The CDR3 extends over 16 amino acids. CDR1 and CDR2 from the germline V gene are MNHEY and SVGAGI. The material was whole blood, obtained at baseline. The V gene is TRBV6-5, the J gene TRBJ1-4, with unresolved D. The receptor was isolated from an adult who was a healthcare worker with PCR-confirmed SARS-CoV-2 infection or an uninfected control (not recorded which). The CDR3 protein is CASSYSPTQTNEKLFF. The CDR3, as DNA: TGTGCCAGCAGTTACTCCCCAACACAGACTAATGAAAAACTGTTTTTT.